The 32 T cell receptor beta chains in this list originate from one sample, sequenced in a study of spatial heterogeneity in lung cancer. Time point given: blood at routine non-recurrence follow-up after resection. In TCRdb, the 5' RACE reads were re-called with MiXCR into one record per CDR3 protein. The sample carries roughly 32,000 distinct CDR3 sequences, about 9.4% recorded once. The sequences come from PBMCs, collected at follow-up. The receptors were gathered from a female donor with early-stage non-small cell lung cancer.

This clonotype was observed a handful of times. The V gene is TRBV20-1, the J gene TRBJ1-5; weak D call: TRBD1 (5 bases). Per the germline V gene, CDR1 is DFQATT and CDR2 is SNEGSKA (reference sequence). The CDR3 spans 16 residues. V lost 0 bases and J lost 1, with 13 bases in between. The DNA of the CDR3 is TGCAGTGCTAGAGATTGGGGGGAACTGAGCAATCAGCCCCAGCATTTT. This gives the protein CSARDWGELSNQPQHF.

In its sample, this clonotype was seen many times. The rearrangement links TRBV20-1 to TRBJ2-7, with 7 bases identical to TRBD1. Trimming at V came to 7 bases and at J to 3 bases, leaving 9 bases not matched to a gene. The CDR3 spans 13 residues. Germline V gene lookup returns CDR1 DFQATT and CDR2 SNEGSKA (reference sequence). The CDR3 DNA sequence: TGCAGTGTTCCGACCGGGACAGACTACGAGCAGTACTTC. Residues: CSVPTGTDYEQYF.

The table lists this clonotype with many counts. The genes are TRBV11-1 and TRBJ2-1; 9 bases map to TRBD2. CDR1 and CDR2 from the germline V gene are SGHAT and FQDESV (reference sequence). V was clipped by 1 base and J by 15 bases; unmatched bases: 4. The CDR3 contains 12 residues. The CDR3 DNA follows: TGTGCCAGCAGCTTAGGTGGGACTAGCTTGTTCTTC. Protein sequence: CASSLGGTSLFF.

The chain couples TRBV6-6 to TRBJ2-2, with D uncertain. The V and J ends lost 1 base and 4 bases respectively, with 4 bases between them. The CDR3 is made up of 13 amino acids. Looked up from germline, CDR1 is MNHNY and CDR2 is SVGAGI (reference sequence). CDR3 in DNA: TGTGCCAGCAGTTACTTGTTCACCGGGGAGCTGTTTTTT. Protein sequence: CASSYLFTGELFF.

This clonotype has a count of ten or more. The genes are TRBV12-3 or TRBV12-4 and TRBJ1-4; D possibly corresponds to TRBD1 (5 bases). CDR3 length: 15 amino acids. Trimming took 2 bases from V and 4 from J, leaving 11 bases between them. This CDR3 is CASSLQAGRNEKLFF. CDR3 DNA: TGTGCCAGCAGTTTACAGGCAGGGCGTAATGAAAAACTGTTTTTT.

This clonotype was found many times. The gene calls are TRBV10-3 and TRBJ1-6; a possible D gene is TRBD1 (5 bases). The CDR3 spans 12 residues. V lost 6 bases and J lost 9, with 9 bases in between. Germline CDR1 ENHRY, CDR2 SYGVKD. CDR3 nucleotides: TGTGCCATCAGCCGGACAACTTCACCCCTCCACTTT. This codes for CAISRTTSPLHF.

In this sample, this clonotype turned up many times. The DNA of the CDR3 is TGCAGTGTCGCATCAACAGGGGTGAGCACTGAAGCTTTCTTT. Its protein is CSVASTGVSTEAFF. J is TRBJ1-1 and V is TRBV20-1, with TRBD1 matching over 7 bases. The CDR3 length is 14 residues. V was clipped by 7 bases and J by 4 bases; unmatched bases: 12. Germline V gives CDR1 DFQATT, CDR2 SNEGSKA (reference sequence).

The table lists this clonotype with a few counts. CDR3 sequence reads: CASSRTQYEQFF. CDR3 DNA sequence: TGTGCCAGCAGCAGGACACAATATGAGCAGTTCTTC. J is TRBJ2-1 and V is TRBV6-5; D possibly corresponds to TRBD1 (5 bases). The ends were cut back, 6 bases at V and 8 bases at J, with 11 bases in the middle. The CDR3 has 12 amino acids. Germline CDR1 MNHEY, CDR2 SVGAGI.

This clonotype was seen only a few times. V is TRBV10-3 and J is TRBJ2-7, with D tentatively TRBD1 or TRBD2 (5 bases each). This CDR3 has 17 residues. V shed 4 bases and J shed 1 base, with 20 bases lying between them. Per germline, CDR1 ENHRY and CDR2 SYGVKD. The CDR3 DNA is TGTGCCATCAGTGTAGGGGAGAGAGGGTCGTATTCCTACGAGCAGTACTTC. This translates into CAISVGERGSYSYEQYF.

The V and J genes are TRBV6-1 and TRBJ2-5; D uncertain. CDR3 length: 15 amino acids. Germline loops: CDR1 MNHNS, CDR2 SASEGT. Trimming left V 0 bases short and J 4 bases short, with 12 bases between. CDR3 coding DNA: TGTGCCAGCAGTGAAGCCCCTCAGGAGTTAGAGACCCAGTACTTC. It specifies CASSEAPQELETQYF.

The table lists this clonotype with a few counts. The chain has TRBV5-1 and TRBJ2-1, with 11 positions matching TRBD1. This CDR3 spans 16 amino acids. The germline gives CDR1 SGHRS, CDR2 YFSETQ. Trimming removed 2 bases from V and 2 bases from J; junction bases left unmatched: 3. This CDR3 is CASSFGQGAPYNEQFF. CDR3 coding DNA: TGCGCCAGCAGCTTTGGACAGGGGGCCCCCTACAATGAGCAGTTCTTC.

This clonotype was observed many times. The chain is built from TRBV29-1 and TRBJ2-5; a weak D match, TRBD1 (6 bases). In germline, CDR1 is SQVTM, CDR2 ANQGSEA. The CDR3 runs 12 residues. Trimming took off 7 bases at V and 1 base at J, with 10 bases between the two ends. The CDR3 DNA follows: TGCAGCGACATACAGGGCCAAGAGACCCAGTACTTC. Residues: CSDIQGQETQYF.

V is TRBV5-5 and J is TRBJ2-5; unclear D gene. This CDR3 comprises 13 residues. V was pared by 2 bases and J by 1 base, with 6 bases between. CDR1 SGHKS and CDR2 YYEKEE come from the germline V gene (reference sequence). For the CDR3, the DNA is TGTGCCAGCAGCTTTGGTATCCAAGAGACCCAGTACTTC. This translates into CASSFGIQETQYF.

This chain connects TRBV20-1 to TRBJ2-5; 8 nucleotides match TRBD2. Trimming cost V 6 bases and J 5 bases; bases outside gene matches: 14. The CDR3 is 15 residues long. CDR1 and CDR2 (germline): DFQATT, SNEGSKA (reference sequence). The CDR3 sequence is CSATVVGGAEETQYF. For the CDR3, the DNA is TGCAGTGCCACGGTAGTCGGGGGGGCCGAGGAGACCCAGTACTTC.

This clonotype is termed medium-sized. Because the CDR3 is missing its conserved closing phenylalanine or tryptophan, this is likely a read error. The limits of the CDR3 on the DNA are not certain, so only TCRdb's listed CDR3 is given. The chain is built from TRBV5-1 and TRBJ2-1. Germline lookup yields CDR1 SGHRS and CDR2 YFSETQ. The length of the CDR3 is 12 amino acids, counting both ends. CDR3: CASSIGTRRPFS.

The chain has TRBV12-3 or TRBV12-4 and TRBJ2-7; no firm D call. V dropped 3 bases and J dropped 2 bases, with 8 bases sitting between them. The CDR3 length is 13 residues. The CDR3 here is CASSFGRAYEQYF. DNA for the CDR3: TGTGCCAGCAGTTTCGGTCGGGCCTACGAGCAGTACTTC.

There are many counts of this clonotype. The V call is TRBV11-3, the J call TRBJ2-1; TRBD2 aligns across 13 bases. Germline trimming cut 1 base from V and 9 bases from J; bases unmatched to any gene: 9. The CDR3 has 17 amino acids. CDR1 and CDR2 (germline): SGHNT, YENEEA. CDR3 nucleotide sequence: TGTGCCAGCAGCTTAGGTGCACTAGCGGGGGGGCCGGGTGAGCAGTTCTTC. Its protein product is CASSLGALAGGPGEQFF.

This clonotype was seen repeatedly, ten times or more. CDR3 nucleotides: TGTGCCAGCAGCCAATTCCGACAGATTTACAATGAGCAGTTCTTC. Its translation is CASSQFRQIYNEQFF. J is TRBJ2-1 and V is TRBV13; D may be TRBD1 (5 bases). The germline V gene has CDR1 PRHDT and CDR2 FYEKMQ (reference sequence). V lost 5 bases and J 4 bases, leaving 15 bases between the germline ends. The CDR3 runs to 15 residues.

This clonotype was recorded at least ten times. The rearrangement uses TRBV28 and TRBJ1-1; D is perhaps TRBD1 (5 bases). CDR3 size: 16 residues. V was pared by 4 bases and J by 3 bases, with 18 bases between. Germline CDR1 is MDHEN and CDR2 is SYDVKM. CDR3 DNA: TGTGCCAGCAGTTCTGGGGCAGTGGGAGCTTACACTGAAGCTTTCTTT. Translating it yields CASSSGAVGAYTEAFF.

In DNA form, the CDR3 reads TGTGCCAGCAGAGACCAAGACCCGAATGAGCAGTTCTTC. Its translation: CASRDQDPNEQFF. The chain combines TRBV6-2 or TRBV6-3 with TRBJ2-1; no clear D gene. Trimming removed 6 bases from V and 7 bases from J, with 13 bases in between. The CDR3 is 13 amino acids. Germline-derived CDR1 and CDR2 are MNHEY and SVGEGT.

This clonotype has just a few counts. The V and J genes are TRBV7-2 and TRBJ1-5, with 10 bases aligning to TRBD1. With 1 base clipped from V and 4 bases from J, the junction kept 7 bases outside the gene matches. CDR3 length equals 17 residues. Germline V gene lookup returns CDR1 SGHTA and CDR2 FQGNSA. The CDR3 here is CASSLGADRGKNQPQHF. In nucleotides, the CDR3 is TGTGCCAGCAGCTTAGGCGCGGACAGGGGGAAAAATCAGCCCCAGCATTTT.

Of note for this clonotype: This may stem from a read error, because a much larger clone lies one nucleotide away. The V and J genes are TRBV10-3 and TRBJ2-1; 10 nucleotides align to TRBD2. V dropped 8 bases and J dropped 2; count of bases not matched to a gene: 6. The CDR3 covers 15 residues. CDR1 and CDR2 (germline): ENHRY, SYGVKD. The chain's CDR3 is CAIGASGGTYNEQFF. The CDR3 coding sequence is TGTGCCATCGGAGCTAGCGGGGGAACCTACAATGAGCAGTTCTTC.

The rearrangement uses TRBV12-3 or TRBV12-4 and TRBJ1-4, with a weak D call TRBD1 (6 bases). The length of the CDR3 is 17 residues. The V and J ends lost 4 bases and 3 bases respectively, with 18 bases between them. The CDR3 loop reads CASSSGASLGANEKLFF. CDR3 nucleotide sequence: TGTGCCAGCAGTTCGGGGGCCTCCCTAGGAGCTAATGAAAAACTGTTTTTT.

This clonotype was detected only a few times. The CDR3 reads CASSENFAGGREQFF. The DNA for the CDR3 is TGTGCCAGCAGTGAAAACTTTGCGGGGGGGCGCGAGCAGTTCTTC. The chain recombines TRBV2 with TRBJ2-1; 9 nucleotides align to TRBD2. The CDR3 is 15 residues long. Looked up from germline, CDR1 is SNHLY and CDR2 is FYNNEI. V was pared by 2 bases and J by 10 bases, with 9 bases of the junction left unmatched.

Notes on this clonotype: A much larger clone lies a single base off, so this may be a read error. This chain uses TRBV7-8 with TRBJ1-4, with D unclear. V lost 0 bases and J 3 bases, leaving 14 bases between the germline ends. Germline values: CDR1 SGHVS, CDR2 FQNEAQ. The CDR3 covers 17 residues. The CDR3 coding sequence is TGTGCCAGCAGCTTAGCACATACACCGCGGGCTAATGAAAAACTGTTTTTT. It translates to CASSLAHTPRANEKLFF.

This clonotype was recorded many times. This chain links TRBV7-6 with TRBJ1-4; D not resolved. V was pared by 2 bases and J by 0 bases, with 10 bases between. The V gene's germline CDR1 is SGHVS and CDR2 FNYEAQ. This CDR3 contains 16 residues. CDR3 sequence (DNA): TGTGCCAGCAGCTTAACGTGGGAAGCAACTAATGAAAAACTGTTTTTT. This gives the protein CASSLTWEATNEKLFF. Full variable domain (missing parts from reference TRBV7-6 and TRBJ1-4): GAGVSQSPRYKVTKRGQDVALRCDPISGHVSLYWYRQALGQGPEFLTYFNYEAQQDKSGLPNDRFSAERPEGSISTLTIQRTEQRDSAMYRCASSLTWEATNEKLFFGSGTQLSVL.

A few counts support this clonotype. This chain uses TRBV6-1 with TRBJ1-1; no clear D gene. Trimming took off 6 bases at V and 0 bases at J, with 11 bases between the two ends. Per germline, CDR1 MNHNS and CDR2 SASEGT. The CDR3 is 14 amino acids. The DNA for the CDR3 is TGTGCCAGCAGGTCTGGGAGGTTGAACACTGAAGCTTTCTTT. It translates to CASRSGRLNTEAFF.

This clonotype was detected ten times or more. The CDR3 nucleotides read TGTGCCAGCAGTTGGACTAGCGGGGCCAACAATGAGCAGTTCTTC. It yields the protein CASSWTSGANNEQFF. The chain joins TRBV6-6 to TRBJ2-1; 12 bases agree with TRBD2. J was trimmed by 5 bases and V by 4 bases; bases with no gene match: 3. CDR3 length: 15 amino acids. Germline assignment: CDR1 MNHNY and CDR2 SVGAGI (reference sequence).

This clonotype was recorded many times. The V gene is TRBV9, the J gene TRBJ2-3; D gene ambiguous. The CDR3 extends over 11 amino acids. Germline V gene lookup returns CDR1 SGDLS and CDR2 YYNGEE. V was pared by 3 bases and J by 4 bases, with 3 bases between. The CDR3 here is CASSDSDTQYF. CDR3 nucleotides: TGTGCCAGCAGCGATTCAGATACGCAGTATTTT.

This clonotype has at least ten counts. The DNA is omitted, as the CDR3 cannot be located on it reliably, and the CDR3 follows TCRdb's listing. The CDR3 loop is CASSFGGGAKFF. The chain uses TRBV7-2 and TRBJ2-1; TRBD2 is the table's D call, not checked against the DNA. Germline V gene sequence: CDR1 SGHTA, CDR2 FQGNSA. The CDR3 spans 12 amino acids, including both terminal residues.

The chain has TRBV3-1 and TRBJ2-7, with D perhaps TRBD1 or TRBD2 (5 bases each). Germline V gene lookup returns CDR1 LGHDT and CDR2 YNNKEL (reference sequence). The CDR3 spans 13 residues. V lost 4 bases to trimming and J lost 5 bases, with 12 bases between them. CDR3 sequence (DNA): TGTGCCAGCAGCCCCCCTCGGGGCCACGAGCAGTACTTC. The encoded protein is CASSPPRGHEQYF.

This clonotype was seen more than once but under ten times. The chain carries TRBV5-4 and TRBJ2-5, with D uncertain. The length of the CDR3 is 14 residues. Trimming removed 2 bases at V and 5 bases at J, with 13 bases between. Per germline, CDR1 SGHNT and CDR2 YYREEE (reference sequence). CDR3 sequence reads: CASSFAERPETQYF. For the CDR3, the DNA is TGTGCCAGCAGCTTTGCAGAGCGCCCGGAGACCCAGTACTTC.